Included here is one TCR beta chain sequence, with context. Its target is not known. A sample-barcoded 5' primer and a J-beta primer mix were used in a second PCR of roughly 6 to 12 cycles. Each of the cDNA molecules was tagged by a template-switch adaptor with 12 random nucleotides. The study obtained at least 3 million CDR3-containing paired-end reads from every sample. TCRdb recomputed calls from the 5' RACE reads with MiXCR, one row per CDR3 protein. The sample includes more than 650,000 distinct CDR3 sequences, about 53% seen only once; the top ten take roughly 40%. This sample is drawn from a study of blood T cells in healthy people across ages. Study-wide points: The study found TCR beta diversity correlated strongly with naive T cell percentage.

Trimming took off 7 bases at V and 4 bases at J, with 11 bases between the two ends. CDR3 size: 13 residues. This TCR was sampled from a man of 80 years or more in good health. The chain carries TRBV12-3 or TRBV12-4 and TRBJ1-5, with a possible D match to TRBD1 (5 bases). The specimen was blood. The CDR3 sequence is CASKASGNQPQHF. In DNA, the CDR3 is TGTGCCAGCAAGGCTTCAGGGAATCAGCCCCAGCATTTT.